This paragraph covers one T cell receptor beta chain sequence. The antigen remains unidentified. TCRdb's table, derived via immunoSEQ multiplex PCR, lists solely in-frame clones and lacks some. The sample shows around 130,000 clones, more than 90% of them seen only once. These data originate in a study of T cell responses to AZD1222 COVID-19 vaccine. Study findings and constraints: Dominant at 160-218 and 743-854, vaccine-associated CD4 TCRs also spanned spike. Donors were largely white British and mainly female; clonal diversity was possibly underestimated. Baseline testing showed seropositivity in only six or seven AZD1222 recipients. Repertoires were obtained solely post-peak T cell response.

From germline, CDR1 is SGHNT and CDR2 YYREEE (reference sequence). Trimming removed 2 bases from V and 10 bases from J; junction bases left unmatched: 8. The CDR3 covers 15 residues. Sequences were derived from peripheral blood, sampled 28 days after the second AZD1222 dose. V gene TRBV5-4 combines with J gene TRBJ1-4; 10 bases align to TRBD1. This clonotype was sampled from an adult who received the AZD1222 COVID-19 vaccine. For the CDR3, the DNA is TGTGCCAGCAGCTTTTGGGACAGGGGTTTCGGAAAACTGTTTTTT. Amino acids: CASSFWDRGFGKLFF.